These T cell receptor beta chains were read from a single sample in a study of T cells after yellow fever vaccination. TCRdb reanalysed the 5' RACE reads using MiXCR and keeps one entry per CDR3 protein. The top ten clones hold 36% of a sample with 150,000 to 200,000 distinct CDR3 sequences, approximately 11% of them seen once. This specimen was CD8+ T cells sorted from PBMCs, taken 15 days after the yellow fever booster vaccination. The source of these receptors is a man aged 18-30 years who received the YFV17D yellow fever vaccine. The CDR3 runs from the conserved cysteine through the conserved F or W. The order of the fields is D gene, J gene, clone size, V gene, CDR3 DNA, CDR3 protein. D genes are given only for firm matches. A row's size may be missing; if present it is once, few, many or a size class.

d_gene: TRBD2
j_gene: TRBJ2-6
abundance: -
v_gene: TRBV27
CDR3nt: TGTGCCAGCAGTTTAATGGGGGGGGCTGGGGCCAACGTCCTGACTTTC
CDR3aa: CASSLMGGAGANVLTF

d_gene: TRBD2
j_gene: TRBJ2-1
abundance: many
v_gene: TRBV24-1
CDR3nt: TGTGCCACCAGTGACAACGAGCGGGGGGGCCTGGATGAGCAGTTCTTC
CDR3aa: CATSDNERGGLDEQFF

d_gene: TRBD1
j_gene: TRBJ1-1
abundance: few
v_gene: TRBV12-5
CDR3nt: TGTGCTAGTGGGGCCGGGACAGGGGGCAATGAAGCTTTCTTT
CDR3aa: CASGAGTGGNEAFF

d_gene: TRBD1
j_gene: TRBJ2-3
abundance: -
v_gene: TRBV12-3/TRBV12-4
CDR3nt: TGTGCCAGCAGTCAACAGGGGAAGGGGGCAGATACGCAGTATTTT
CDR3aa: CASSQQGKGADTQYF

d_gene: TRBD2
j_gene: TRBJ2-5
abundance: -
v_gene: TRBV6-2/TRBV6-3
CDR3nt: TGTGCCACCTTTTCGGGTGGGACTAGCGGGGGACTACAGCAGACCCAGTACTTC
CDR3aa: CATFSGGTSGGLQQTQYF

d_gene: TRBD1
j_gene: TRBJ2-7
abundance: few
v_gene: TRBV7-2
CDR3nt: TGTGCCAGCAGCAAGACAGGGGGTTGGTACGAGCAGTACTTC
CDR3aa: CASSKTGGWYEQYF

d_gene: -
j_gene: TRBJ2-5
abundance: -
v_gene: TRBV4-1
CDR3nt: TGCGCCAGCAGCCCCAGGACGGCGGGGGAGACCCAGTACTTC
CDR3aa: CASSPRTAGETQYF

d_gene: TRBD2
j_gene: TRBJ2-1
abundance: -
v_gene: TRBV2
CDR3nt: TGTGCCAGCAGTGAGCGATGGTCTAGCGGGGTCGGCAATGAGCAGTTCTTC
CDR3aa: CASSERWSSGVGNEQFF

d_gene: -
j_gene: TRBJ2-3
abundance: many
v_gene: TRBV12-3/TRBV12-4
CDR3nt: TGTGCCAGCAGTTTAGCGGGGGAGGCGCAGTATTTT
CDR3aa: CASSLAGEAQYF

d_gene: -
j_gene: TRBJ2-3
abundance: -
v_gene: TRBV28
CDR3nt: TGTGCCAGCGTCCACCGCGGCAGAGTCACAGATACGCAGTATTTT
CDR3aa: CASVHRGRVTDTQYF

d_gene: -
j_gene: TRBJ1-1
abundance: few
v_gene: TRBV25-1
CDR3nt: TGTGCCAGCAGTGAGATCCGGGACAATGAAGCTTTCTTT
CDR3aa: CASSEIRDNEAFF

d_gene: -
j_gene: TRBJ1-2
abundance: -
v_gene: TRBV4-3
CDR3nt: TGCGCCAGCAGCCAAGAGAGCGGGCCTGAGTGCTTC
CDR3aa: CASSQESGPECF

d_gene: -
j_gene: TRBJ2-2
abundance: few
v_gene: TRBV7-9
CDR3nt: TGTGCCAGCCCCAGGGGCCCCACCGGGGAGCTGTTTTTT
CDR3aa: CASPRGPTGELFF

d_gene: -
j_gene: TRBJ1-2
abundance: -
v_gene: TRBV20-1
CDR3nt: TGCAGTGCTAGAGATCTCCCAGCTAACTATGGCTACACCTTC
CDR3aa: CSARDLPANYGYTF

d_gene: TRBD1
j_gene: TRBJ2-1
abundance: -
v_gene: TRBV5-6
CDR3nt: TGTGCCAGCAGCTTGGCCGGGACAGGGGACTTCTTC
CDR3aa: CASSLAGTGDFF

d_gene: TRBD1
j_gene: TRBJ2-2
abundance: few
v_gene: TRBV12-3/TRBV12-4
CDR3nt: TGTGCCAGCAGTCTTCAGGGGGTCGGGGAGCTGTTTTTT
CDR3aa: CASSLQGVGELFF

d_gene: -
j_gene: TRBJ2-1
abundance: few
v_gene: TRBV21-1
CDR3nt: TGTGCCAGCACCAAAAGGGCTAGCGGGGCTCATGAGCAGTTCTTC
CDR3aa: CASTKRASGAHEQFF

d_gene: -
j_gene: TRBJ1-4
abundance: -
v_gene: TRBV7-9
CDR3nt: TGTGCCAGCAGCTTATCAGGGGCCCATGCAACTAATGAAAAACTGTTTTTT
CDR3aa: CASSLSGAHATNEKLFF

d_gene: -
j_gene: TRBJ2-3
abundance: few
v_gene: TRBV29-1
CDR3nt: TGCAGCGTTGAAGGCGGCCGAGGGGGCACAGATACGCAGTATTTT
CDR3aa: CSVEGGRGGTDTQYF

d_gene: TRBD1
j_gene: TRBJ1-2
abundance: -
v_gene: TRBV4-1
CDR3nt: TGCGCCAGCAGCCAAGATTTCAAGACAGGGGCGTTCTATGGCTACACCTTC
CDR3aa: CASSQDFKTGAFYGYTF

d_gene: -
j_gene: TRBJ2-5
abundance: many
v_gene: TRBV4-1
CDR3nt: TGCGCCAGCAGCCAAGATCCATTCGGGCGTATCCAAGAGACCCAGTACTTC
CDR3aa: CASSQDPFGRIQETQYF

d_gene: TRBD1
j_gene: TRBJ2-3
abundance: -
v_gene: TRBV6-2/TRBV6-3
CDR3nt: TGTGCCAGCAGCCGCGCGACAGGGTTCACAGATACGCAGTATTTT
CDR3aa: CASSRATGFTDTQYF

d_gene: TRBD1
j_gene: TRBJ1-5
abundance: -
v_gene: TRBV6-2/TRBV6-3
CDR3nt: TGTGCCAGCAGTTACCCAGGGGGAGGGGGTCAGCCCCAGCATTTT
CDR3aa: CASSYPGGGGQPQHF

d_gene: -
j_gene: TRBJ2-1
abundance: few
v_gene: TRBV11-2
CDR3nt: TGTGCCAGCAGCCTAACAGGGGGGGTTTGGTATGAGCAGTTCTTC
CDR3aa: CASSLTGGVWYEQFF

d_gene: -
j_gene: TRBJ2-1
abundance: few
v_gene: TRBV20-1
CDR3nt: TGCAGTGCTAGGTCCTTTGGATCCTACAATGAGCAGTTCTTC
CDR3aa: CSARSFGSYNEQFF

d_gene: -
j_gene: TRBJ2-3
abundance: few
v_gene: TRBV24-1
CDR3nt: TGTGCCACCAGTGGTGGACAGTCCGAGTTGGATCATACGCAGTATTTT
CDR3aa: CATSGGQSELDHTQYF

d_gene: -
j_gene: TRBJ1-1
abundance: -
v_gene: TRBV11-2
CDR3nt: TGTGCCAGCAGCTTAACAGCCCTGAACACTGAAGCTTTCTTT
CDR3aa: CASSLTALNTEAFF

d_gene: -
j_gene: TRBJ2-2
abundance: many
v_gene: TRBV6-5
CDR3nt: TGTGCCAGCAGTTACTCGTCAGGGGCCGAGCTGTTTTTT
CDR3aa: CASSYSSGAELFF

d_gene: -
j_gene: TRBJ2-3
abundance: many
v_gene: TRBV5-1
CDR3nt: TGCGCCAGCAATCCCGGGACACTGGTTAAGGATACGCAGTATTTT
CDR3aa: CASNPGTLVKDTQYF

d_gene: -
j_gene: TRBJ1-1
abundance: -
v_gene: TRBV12-5
CDR3nt: TGTGCTAGTGACGGACGGATGAACACTGAAGCTTTCTTT
CDR3aa: CASDGRMNTEAFF

d_gene: -
j_gene: TRBJ2-3
abundance: -
v_gene: TRBV6-5
CDR3nt: TGTGCCAGCAGTTACTCGGGCGGAGGGGGGGATACGCAGTATTTT
CDR3aa: CASSYSGGGGDTQYF

d_gene: -
j_gene: TRBJ2-7
abundance: few
v_gene: TRBV7-9
CDR3nt: TGTGCCAGCAGCAATAGTAGGGAGCAGTACTTC
CDR3aa: CASSNSREQYF